Below, one T cell receptor (beta chain) is given with its context. This CDR3 region has 14 residues. The V gene's germline CDR1 is LGHDT and CDR2 YNNKEL (reference sequence). V lost 1 base to trimming and J lost 5 bases, with 11 bases between them. These data come from a study of blood T cell repertoires in COVID-19. Study information: Italy, Spain and the United States were the sources of the convalescent and acute COVID-19 samples. Sample material is recorded as cDNA or gDNA derived from T cells, B-cell-depleted T cells, or PBMCs.

The authors' processing: Reference gene primer amplification gave estimated nucleated cell counts. The repertoire was sequenced with immunoSEQ multiplex PCR; TCRdb's copy has only in-frame clones and lacks some. V, J and clone size derive from that table, while D and trimming were established from the DNA sequence. The sample yields under 200,000 clones, about 88% seen once. The sequence was obtained from an elderly woman in a cohort sampled during active or convalescent COVID-19. The sample was peripheral blood. The chain carries TRBV3-1 (or the pseudogene TRBV3-2) and TRBJ1-2; D gene unclear. CDR3: CASSQGWAGYGYTF. CDR3 DNA sequence: TGTGCCAGCAGCCAAGGGTGGGCAGGTTATGGCTACACCTTC.